This T cell receptor (beta chain) stems from a study of blood T cell repertoires in COVID-19. The overall study: Collection of acute and convalescent COVID-19 samples took place in the United States, Italy and Spain.

Germline V gene data show CDR1 as LGHNA and CDR2 as YNFKEQ. This CDR3 contains 15 residues. J gave up 5 bases and V 3 bases, and 6 bases lay outside the gene matches. This table comes from immunoSEQ multiplex PCR, and its TCRdb copy is limited to in-frame clones, with some not included. The table shows tens of thousands of clones, with approximately 80% occurring only once. This TCR came from a man aged 60 to 69 with acute or convalescent COVID-19. The material sequenced was peripheral blood. The rearrangement joins TRBV4-2 to TRBJ1-4, with 7 bases lining up with TRBD1. DNA for the CDR3: TGTGCCAGCAGCCAGGGGGGACAGCGAAATGAAAAACTGTTTTTT. Protein product: CASSQGGQRNEKLFF.